Presented here are 27 T cell receptor beta chains from one specimen sequenced in a study of CD8 T cell repertoires and HIV-1 epitope variants. Repertoires were generated with immunoSEQ multiplex PCR, while TCRdb's copy carries only in-frame clones and drops some. Here the sample spans about 6,200 clones, more than 60% being singletons. These receptors' targets are unknown. Sequencing input: cultured CD8+ T cells derived from PBMCs. These receptors were obtained from a male donor with HIV.

This chain joins TRBV19 and TRBJ1-3, with D uncertain. Germline lookup yields CDR1 LNHDA and CDR2 SQIVND (reference sequence). With 5 bases removed from V and 9 bases from J, the gap between germline ends came to 14 bases. CDR3 length equals 13 residues. CDR3 protein: CASSLGSGGTIYF. The DNA for the CDR3 is TGTGCCAGTAGTCTCGGTTCTGGCGGCACCATATATTTT.

This chain uses TRBV15 with TRBJ2-1, with no clear D. CDR3 size: 13 residues. Germline lookup yields CDR1 LNHNV and CDR2 YYDKDF (reference sequence). Trimming took off 4 bases at V and 9 bases at J, with 13 bases between the two ends. The CDR3 loop reads CATSTPELGEQFF. CDR3 coding DNA: TGTGCCACCAGCACCCCAGAGCTGGGTGAGCAGTTCTTC.

As concerns this clone: Mismatch with germline at one junction end may stem from a read error. The chain carries TRBV6-5 and TRBJ2-7; 10 bases agree with TRBD2. CDR3 length: 12 residues. Germline CDR1 is MNHEY and CDR2 is SVGAGI. CDR3 loop: CASSFASGRTHF. Here the CDR3 DNA reads TGTGCCAGCAGTTTTGCTAGCGGGAGAACGCACTTC.

The chain joins TRBV6-1 to TRBJ2-7, with 10 bases fitting TRBD2. The CDR3 has 15 amino acids. The ends lost 1 base at V and 4 bases at J; junction bases unmatched: 4. In germline, CDR1 is MNHNS, CDR2 SASEGT. The CDR3 here is CASSEGSGGSYEQYF. The CDR3 DNA follows: TGTGCCAGCAGTGAAGGTAGCGGGGGGTCGTACGAGCAGTACTTC.

This clone was seen a handful of times. The J gene is TRBJ1-1, the V gene TRBV2; D may be TRBD1 (5 bases). V was shortened by 7 bases and J by 7 bases, with 13 bases between the two germline ends. This CDR3 spans 12 amino acids. Germline lookup yields CDR1 SNHLY and CDR2 FYNNEI. The CDR3 spells CASTGGRGEAFF. The CDR3 region has the DNA TGTGCCAGCACCGGGGGGAGGGGTGAAGCTTTCTTT.

The rearrangement uses TRBV6-5 and TRBJ2-7; no clear D gene. CDR3 length: 14 amino acids. V lost 3 bases, J lost 4 bases, and 13 bases lay in between. CDR1 is MNHEY and CDR2 is SVGAGI in the germline V gene. This CDR3 is CASSYAPNGYEQYF. CDR3 DNA: TGTGCCAGCAGTTATGCTCCGAACGGGTACGAGCAGTACTTC.

In this sample, this clone turned up once. The V call is TRBV5-6, the J call TRBJ2-3; 8 nucleotides agree with TRBD2. The CDR3 totals 17 residues. From germline, CDR1 is SGHDT and CDR2 YYEEEE. With 4 bases clipped from V and 2 bases from J, the junction kept 12 bases outside the gene matches. The CDR3 loop is CASSLPSGGGYTDTQYF. Here the CDR3 DNA reads TGTGCCAGCAGCCTCCCTTCTGGCGGGGGGTACACAGATACGCAGTATTTT.

In its sample, this clone was seen a few times. The chain joins TRBV7-8 to TRBJ2-3, with 8 bases aligning to TRBD1. The germline V gene encodes CDR1 SGHVS and CDR2 FQNEAQ. V lost 5 bases to trimming and J lost 4 bases; unmatched junction nucleotides: 11. The CDR3 has 16 residues. CDR3 coding DNA: TGTGCCAGCAGCCCAATCCGACAGGGGAAGTCAGATACGCAGTATTTT. This gives the protein CASSPIRQGKSDTQYF. Full variable domain (outside the CDR3, taken from reference TRBV7-8 and TRBJ2-3): GAGVSQSPRYKVAKRGQDVALRCDPISGHVSLFWYQQALGQGPEFLTYFQNEAQLDKSGLPSDRFFAERPEGSVSTLKIQRTQQEDSAVYLCASSPIRQGKSDTQYFGPGTRLTVL.

CDR3 in amino acids: CASSLVLARAYNEQFF. For the CDR3, the DNA is TGTGCCAGCAGTTTGGTACTAGCGAGGGCCTACAATGAGCAGTTCTTC. The V and J genes are TRBV28 and TRBJ2-1; 7 nucleotides line up with TRBD2. This CDR3 is 16 amino acids long. Germline V lookup: CDR1 MDHEN, CDR2 SYDVKM. Losses at the gene ends were 3 bases for V and 2 bases for J; bases not matched to a gene: 7.

The genes are TRBV13 and TRBJ2-2; D is perhaps TRBD2 (5 bases). The CDR3 length is 13 residues. V lost 5 bases and J 6 bases, leaving 10 bases between the germline ends. Germline lookup yields CDR1 PRHDT and CDR2 FYEKMQ (reference sequence). CDR3 sequence reads: CASSTRLAGELFF. The DNA of the CDR3 is TGTGCCAGCAGCACTAGACTGGCCGGGGAGCTGTTTTTT.

CDR3 DNA sequence: TGTGCCAGCAGTTACTCGGCTGAGAATTCACCCCTCCACTTT. Translated: CASSYSAENSPLHF. The chain recombines TRBV6-6 with TRBJ1-6; no reliable D call. V lost 0 bases and J lost 7, with 7 bases in between. The CDR3 totals 14 residues. The germline V gene has CDR1 MNHNY and CDR2 SVGAGI (reference sequence).

This chain links TRBV27 with TRBJ2-1, with 13 bases matching TRBD2. Germline CDR1 MNHEY, CDR2 SMNVEV (reference sequence). J gave up 5 bases and V 5 bases, and 3 bases lay outside the gene matches. The CDR3 runs to 15 residues. The CDR3 region has the DNA TGTGCCAGCAGTGTACTAGCGGGGGGGGACAATGAGCAGTTCTTC. Translation gives CASSVLAGGDNEQFF.

The CDR3 DNA reads TGCAGCGTTGTTCAGGGGGACACTGAAGCTTTCTTT. It yields the protein CSVVQGDTEAFF. V and J are TRBV29-1 and TRBJ1-1; TRBD1 matches 7 bases. Germline V gene sequence: CDR1 SQVTM, CDR2 ANQGSEA. This CDR3 has 12 residues. The V gene end was trimmed by 4 bases and the J gene end by 3 bases; junction bases not matched to a gene: 2. Using reference TRBV29-1 and TRBJ1-1 for the parts outside the CDR3, the full variable domain is SAVISQKPSRDICQRGTSLTIQCQVDSQVTMMFWYRQQPGQSLTLIATANQGSEATYESGFVIDKFPISRPNLTFSTLTVSNMSPEDSSIYLCSVVQGDTEAFFGQGTRLTVV.

The chain combines TRBV27 with TRBJ2-1; possible D gene TRBD1, 5 bases. The CDR3 has 16 residues. V was trimmed by 2 bases and J by 2 bases, leaving 13 bases between them. The V gene's germline CDR1 is MNHEY and CDR2 SMNVEV (reference sequence). The DNA for the CDR3 is TGTGCCAGCAGTTTAGGGGCGATTCGGACCTACAATGAGCAGTTCTTC. The encoded protein is CASSLGAIRTYNEQFF.

The CDR3 loop reads CASSWVRETEAFF. The CDR3 region has the DNA TGTGCCAGCAGCTGGGTCAGAGAGACTGAAGCTTTCTTT. The chain recombines TRBV5-6 with TRBJ1-1; D is unclear. V was clipped by 3 bases and J by 5 bases, with 11 bases between them. Germline V lookup: CDR1 SGHDT, CDR2 YYEEEE. The CDR3 spans 13 residues.

The CDR3 is CASSFGETGELFF. In DNA form, the CDR3 reads TGTGCCAGCAGCTTCGGGGAAACCGGGGAGCTGTTTTTT. V gene TRBV7-6 combines with J gene TRBJ2-2, with D perhaps TRBD2 (5 bases). The length of the CDR3 is 13 residues. V dropped 3 bases and J dropped 5 bases, with 7 bases sitting between them. The germline V gene has CDR1 SGHVS and CDR2 FNYEAQ.

The rearrangement joins TRBV2 to TRBJ2-7; 10 positions agree with TRBD1. CDR1 and CDR2 (germline): SNHLY, FYNNEI. The CDR3 runs to 15 residues. Unmatched junction bases numbered 7, after V lost 7 bases and J lost 1 base. The CDR3 coding sequence is TGTGCCAGCATCGGGGACAGGGGCTTTTCCTACGAGCAGTACTTC. As protein: CASIGDRGFSYEQYF.

The chain carries TRBV5-1 and TRBJ2-1, with a tentative D call TRBD2 (7 bases). CDR3 length: 14 residues. Germline V CDR1 and CDR2: SGHRS, YFSETQ. V was pared by 5 bases and J by 5 bases, with 14 bases between. This CDR3 reads CASRTTGTNNEQFF. For the CDR3, the DNA is TGCGCCAGCAGGACCACAGGGACTAACAATGAGCAGTTCTTC. The complete variable domain, with remaining parts taken from reference TRBV5-1 and TRBJ2-1, reads KAGVTQTPRYLIKTRGQQVTLSCSPISGHRSVSWYQQTPGQGLQFLFEYFSETQRNKGNFPGRFSGRQFSNSRSEMNVSTLELGDSALYLCASRTTGTNNEQFFGPGTRLTVL.

The V and J genes are TRBV5-1 and TRBJ2-7; D might be TRBD1 (5 bases). Per the germline V gene, CDR1 is SGHRS and CDR2 is YFSETQ. The CDR3 loop spans 17 amino acids. Trimming took off 0 bases at V and 2 bases at J, with 18 bases between the two ends. CDR3 nucleotides: TGCGCCAGCAGCTTGGGGGGCCAGGTTGGGGCCACCTACGAGCAGTACTTC. Residues: CASSLGGQVGATYEQYF.

The rearrangement uses TRBV27 and TRBJ1-2, with 8 nucleotides matching TRBD1. CDR3 length: 14 residues. After removal of 5 bases from V and 4 bases from J, the junction contained 6 bases not matched to a gene. Germline loops: CDR1 MNHEY, CDR2 SMNVEV (reference sequence). CDR3 DNA sequence: TGTGCCAGCAGTCCAAGGACAGGGATCTATGGCTACACCTTC. This codes for CASSPRTGIYGYTF.

V and J are TRBV27 and TRBJ2-7, with a possible D match to TRBD2 (6 bases). Germline lookup yields CDR1 MNHEY and CDR2 SMNVEV (reference sequence). The CDR3 consists of 15 residues. V lost 2 bases and J lost 2, with 13 bases in between. CDR3 sequence reads: CASSLRLAAAYEQYF. CDR3 bases: TGTGCCAGCAGTTTAAGGTTAGCGGCAGCCTACGAGCAGTACTTC.

This sequence joins TRBV7-7 and TRBJ2-5; TRBD1 matches at 8 bases. CDR3 size: 14 residues. Trimming cost V 5 bases and J 5 bases; bases outside gene matches: 7. Germline values: CDR1 SSHAT, CDR2 FNYEAQ (reference sequence). In nucleotides, the CDR3 is TGTGCCAGCAGCCAAGGACAGGGTTCGGAGACCCAGTACTTC. This codes for CASSQGQGSETQYF.

The genes are TRBV14 and TRBJ2-1; unclear D gene. Looked up from germline, CDR1 is SGHDN and CDR2 is FVKESK. V lost 5 bases to trimming and J lost 7 bases, with 9 bases between them. The CDR3 covers 12 residues. Here the CDR3 DNA reads TGTGCCAGCAGCGCCCTAGGGAATGAGCAGTTCTTC. Amino acids: CASSALGNEQFF. The full variable domain, rest sourced from reference TRBV14 and TRBJ2-1, is EAGVTQFPSHSVIEKGQTVTLRCDPISGHDNLYWYRRVMGKEIKFLLHFVKESKQDESGMPNNRFLAERTGGTYSTLKVQPAELEDSGVYFCASSALGNEQFFGPGTRLTVL.

J is TRBJ2-1 and V is TRBV27; 7 nucleotides agree with TRBD2. The CDR3 totals 14 residues. The J segment lost 8 bases and the V segment lost 5 bases, leaving 9 bases of the junction unmatched. The V gene's germline CDR1 is MNHEY and CDR2 SMNVEV (reference sequence). The CDR3 sequence is CASSARLALDEQFF. Written as DNA, the CDR3 is TGTGCCAGCAGTGCAAGACTAGCTCTCGATGAGCAGTTCTTC.

The chain links TRBV19 to TRBJ1-4; 8 bases are shared with TRBD1. Germline V gene data show CDR1 as LNHDA and CDR2 as SQIVND (reference sequence). J was trimmed by 3 bases and V by 5 bases; bases with no gene match: 2. The CDR3 consists of 14 residues. In DNA form, the CDR3 reads TGTGCCAGTAGTCCGGGACAGGCTAATGAAAAACTGTTTTTT. Its translation is CASSPGQANEKLFF.

The chain recombines TRBV27 with TRBJ1-4, with TRBD1 matching over 8 bases. Germline V gives CDR1 MNHEY, CDR2 SMNVEV (reference sequence). This CDR3 has 16 residues. V trimming: 5 bases; J trimming: 0 bases; junction bases outside the gene matches: 5. Here the CDR3 DNA reads TGTGCCAGCAGTAGGGACAGGCCATCAACTAATGAAAAACTGTTTTTT. It specifies CASSRDRPSTNEKLFF.

The CDR3 is CASSLVPSVQYF. For the CDR3, the DNA is TGTGCCAGCAGCTTAGTCCCTAGCGTGCAGTACTTC. This chain connects TRBV7-2 to TRBJ2-7; D may be TRBD2 (6 bases). This CDR3 is 12 amino acids long. CDR1 and CDR2 (germline): SGHTA, FQGNSA. Trimming cost V 1 base and J 9 bases, with 10 bases left between them.